This is a list of T cell receptor beta chains from one sample in a study of cytomegalovirus exposure and HLA in healthy donors. The data were produced by immunoSEQ multiplex PCR, yet TCRdb's version contains in-frame clones alone and is incomplete. The sample lists fewer than 250,000 clones, less than 85% occurring once. Sequenced sample: PBMCs. These receptors were taken from a man under 40 in good health and CMV-seropositive. Both conserved end residues are part of each CDR3. The order of the fields is CDR3 length, V gene, D gene, clone size, J gene, CDR3 DNA, CDR3 protein. A D gene is named only where the DNA matches it firmly. A clone size is listed for some rows: how often the clone was seen (once, few, many), or a class if it is expanded.

CDR3 length: 18
V gene: TRBV7-8
D gene: .
clone size: few
J gene: TRBJ1-4
CDR3 DNA: TGTGCCAGCAGCCCGCTCGACAGTATATCCCTCTATAATGAAAAACTGTTTTTT
CDR3 protein: CASSPLDSISLYNEKLFF

CDR3 length: 13
V gene: TRBV28
D gene: .
clone size: .
J gene: TRBJ2-7
CDR3 DNA: TGTGCCAGCAGTTTCGACAGCTCCTACGAGCAGTACTTC
CDR3 protein: CASSFDSSYEQYF

CDR3 length: 13
V gene: TRBV7-9
D gene: .
clone size: .
J gene: TRBJ1-2
CDR3 DNA: TGTGCCAGCAGCTCGGGCGGGGGTGAAGGCTACACCTTC
CDR3 protein: CASSSGGGEGYTF

CDR3 length: 15
V gene: TRBV19
D gene: .
clone size: few
J gene: TRBJ1-5
CDR3 DNA: TGTGCCAGTAGTATATCCCGGGGAGGGCATCAGCCCCAGCATTTT
CDR3 protein: CASSISRGGHQPQHF

CDR3 length: 13
V gene: TRBV11-2
D gene: .
clone size: .
J gene: TRBJ1-1
CDR3 DNA: TGTGCCAGCAGCTTAGCAGGGCCCACTGAAGCTTTCTTT
CDR3 protein: CASSLAGPTEAFF

CDR3 length: 15
V gene: TRBV25-1
D gene: TRBD1
clone size: .
J gene: TRBJ1-5
CDR3 DNA: TGTGCCAGCAGCAGTACAGGGGGCTCGGACCAGCCCCAGCATTTT
CDR3 protein: CASSSTGGSDQPQHF

CDR3 length: 13
V gene: TRBV7-8
D gene: .
clone size: .
J gene: TRBJ1-5
CDR3 DNA: TGTGCCAGCAGCTTATACAGCCGTCAGCCCCAGCATTTT
CDR3 protein: CASSLYSRQPQHF

CDR3 length: 15
V gene: TRBV9
D gene: TRBD1
clone size: .
J gene: TRBJ1-3
CDR3 DNA: TGTGCCAGCAGCGTGGACAGGGGCTCGGGAAACACCATATATTTT
CDR3 protein: CASSVDRGSGNTIYF

CDR3 length: 14
V gene: TRBV5-1
D gene: TRBD1
clone size: .
J gene: TRBJ2-3
CDR3 DNA: TGCGCCAGCATGAGACAGGGAGTCACAGATACGCAGTATTTT
CDR3 protein: CASMRQGVTDTQYF

CDR3 length: 15
V gene: TRBV10-2
D gene: TRBD1
clone size: .
J gene: TRBJ2-3
CDR3 DNA: TGCGCCAGCAGCGAACCGGGACAGGGGGGAGATACGCAGTATTTT
CDR3 protein: CASSEPGQGGDTQYF

CDR3 length: 16
V gene: TRBV19
D gene: TRBD2
clone size: .
J gene: TRBJ2-3
CDR3 DNA: TGTGCCAGTAGTATGGGGCGGGAGAGAAGCACAGATACGCAGTATTTT
CDR3 protein: CASSMGRERSTDTQYF

CDR3 length: 13
V gene: TRBV30
D gene: .
clone size: .
J gene: TRBJ1-1
CDR3 DNA: TGTGCCTGGAGTGTACAAGTGAACACTGAAGCTTTCTTT
CDR3 protein: CAWSVQVNTEAFF

CDR3 length: 15
V gene: TRBV5-1
D gene: TRBD1
clone size: .
J gene: TRBJ1-3
CDR3 DNA: TGCGCCAGCAGAGGGACAGGGTTGAGCGGGAACACCATATATTTT
CDR3 protein: CASRGTGLSGNTIYF

CDR3 length: 13
V gene: TRBV28
D gene: TRBD2
clone size: .
J gene: TRBJ2-7
CDR3 DNA: TGTGCCAGCTCGAGCGGGGCCCCCTACGAGCAGTACTTC
CDR3 protein: CASSSGAPYEQYF

CDR3 length: 12
V gene: TRBV28
D gene: .
clone size: .
J gene: TRBJ1-1
CDR3 DNA: TGTGCCAGCAGTACAGGGCCCACTGAAGCTTTCTTT
CDR3 protein: CASSTGPTEAFF

CDR3 length: 14
V gene: TRBV5-6
D gene: .
clone size: .
J gene: TRBJ2-7
CDR3 DNA: TGTGCCAGCAGCTTGGGCTCGTCGGGGGTGGTGCAGTACTTC
CDR3 protein: CASSLGSSGVVQYF

CDR3 length: 15
V gene: TRBV5-4
D gene: .
clone size: .
J gene: TRBJ1-1
CDR3 DNA: TGTGCCAGCAGCCGCGGGGGGGGCCCGAACACTGAAGCTTTCTTT
CDR3 protein: CASSRGGGPNTEAFF

CDR3 length: 19
V gene: TRBV7-9
D gene: TRBD1
clone size: few
J gene: TRBJ2-2
CDR3 DNA: TGTGCCAGCAGCCCCCTCCCTTCCCTCGACAGGGGGGACACCGGGGAGCTGTTTTTT
CDR3 protein: CASSPLPSLDRGDTGELFF

CDR3 length: 16
V gene: TRBV27
D gene: .
clone size: .
J gene: TRBJ2-2
CDR3 DNA: TGTGCCTGCAGTTCCTCGGATAGGGGTTCCGCCGGGGAGCTGTTTTTT
CDR3 protein: CACSSSDRGSAGELFF

CDR3 length: 14
V gene: TRBV25-1
D gene: .
clone size: .
J gene: TRBJ1-1
CDR3 DNA: TGTGCCAGCACTGAAGGGGGGTCGAACACTGAAGCTTTCTTT
CDR3 protein: CASTEGGSNTEAFF